Listed here are 2 T cell receptor beta chains from one sample, sequenced in a study of early stage breast cancer tumors. The protocol was immunoSEQ multiplex PCR, while the TCRdb copy is restricted to in-frame clones and leaves out a portion. The repertoire holds around 20,000 clones, with 65% to 85% as singletons. The sequenced material came from blood. Receptor source: a person aged 65-85 years with breast cancer.

This chain connects TRBV5-4 to TRBJ2-3, with D possibly being TRBD1 (5 bases). The V end was cut by 3 bases, the J end by 6 bases, with 11 bases between. Per germline, CDR1 SGHNT and CDR2 YYREEE (reference sequence). This CDR3 is 13 amino acids long. The CDR3 nucleotides are TGTGCCAGCAGCTCCTGGAACAGGGATACGCAGTATTTT. It translates to CASSSWNRDTQYF.

V usage is TRBV5-1 and J usage is TRBJ2-5; the match to TRBD1 covers 7 bases. Germline CDR1 is SGHRS and CDR2 is YFSETQ. The CDR3 has 14 residues. Trimming cost V 3 bases and J 5 bases; bases outside gene matches: 7. CDR3 nucleotides: TGCGCCAGCAGCTCCTTACAGGGGATCGAGACCCAGTACTTC. It yields the protein CASSSLQGIETQYF.